One and the same sample provided the 9 T cell receptor beta chains below, sequenced in a study of blood T cell repertoires in COVID-19. Repertoires were generated with immunoSEQ multiplex PCR, while TCRdb's copy carries only in-frame clones and drops some. The sample lists 300,000 to 400,000 clones, about 86% occurring once. Sequenced sample: PBMCs or T cells enriched from blood (not recorded which). The receptor set was obtained from a woman in her 40s with acute COVID-19.

CDR3 region: CAATGGWGNQPQHF. The CDR3 DNA is TGTGCCGCCACGGGGGGTTGGGGCAATCAGCCCCAGCATTTT. The chain employs TRBV28 and TRBJ1-5, with D perhaps matching TRBD1 (5 bases). Germline lookup yields CDR1 MDHEN and CDR2 SYDVKM. V lost 11 bases, J lost 2 bases, and 16 bases lay in between. The CDR3 length is 14 residues.

This clone was seen only a few times. This rearrangement joins TRBV7-2 to TRBJ2-7; TRBD2 agrees at 10 bases. The CDR3 covers 16 residues. Trimming cost V 6 bases and J 6 bases; bases outside gene matches: 14. Germline V gene sequence: CDR1 SGHTA, CDR2 FQGNSA. CDR3 loop: CASSPIPIAGGSEQYF. CDR3 DNA sequence: TGTGCCAGCAGTCCGATCCCAATAGCGGGGGGCTCCGAGCAGTACTTC.

This clone was recorded a few times. This chain uses TRBV5-8 with TRBJ2-1; 13 nucleotides match TRBD2. Trimming cost V 0 bases and J 7 bases; bases outside gene matches: 4. This CDR3 is 16 amino acids long. CDR1 and CDR2 from the germline V gene are SGHTS and YDEGEE. CDR3: CASSLEGLAGTNEQFF. The CDR3 DNA reads TGTGCCAGCAGCTTGGAGGGACTAGCGGGAACAAATGAGCAGTTCTTC.

V is TRBV7-3 and J is TRBJ2-1; D not resolved. The V gene's germline CDR1 is SGHTA and CDR2 FQGTGA. The V gene lost 5 bases and the J gene lost 9 bases, with 11 bases spanning the gap. The CDR3 has 12 residues. Here the CDR3 DNA reads TGTGCCAGCAGCCCCTTCGGCGGTGAGCAGTTCTTC. Amino acids: CASSPFGGEQFF.

This clone was observed a single time. The chain employs TRBV7-2 and TRBJ1-6; D uncertain. This CDR3 spans 15 amino acids. The V end was cut by 1 base, the J end by 6 bases, with 10 bases between. Germline V gene sequence: CDR1 SGHTA, CDR2 FQGNSA. The DNA for the CDR3 is TGTGCCAGCAGCTTAGTCGGGTTGGGTAATTCACCCCTCCACTTT. Amino acid sequence: CASSLVGLGNSPLHF.

V and J are TRBV3-1 (or the pseudogene TRBV3-2) and TRBJ1-2; D unresolved. The CDR3 is 13 amino acids. Deletions cut 0 bases from V and 5 bases from J, with 7 bases between. Germline V gives CDR1 LGHDT, CDR2 YNNKEL (reference sequence). CDR3: CASSQEAVYGYTF. The CDR3 nucleotides are TGTGCCAGCAGCCAAGAGGCAGTATATGGCTACACCTTC.

The rearrangement links TRBV4-3 to TRBJ1-4, with 10 nucleotides matching TRBD1. The CDR3 is made up of 16 amino acids. With V trimmed by 3 bases and J by 6 bases, 7 bases remained unmatched. Germline lookup yields CDR1 LGHNA and CDR2 YSLEER. CDR3 residues: CASSHSTGTGDEKLFF. CDR3 DNA sequence: TGCGCCAGCAGCCATTCCACCGGGACAGGGGATGAAAAACTGTTTTTT.

The V gene is TRBV3-1 (or the pseudogene TRBV3-2), the J gene TRBJ1-5; D is possibly TRBD1 (6 bases). The germline V gene encodes CDR1 LGHDT and CDR2 YNNKEL (reference sequence). V lost 3 bases and J lost 4, with 7 bases in between. The CDR3 sequence is 13 residues long. CDR3 residues: CASSQGANQPQHF. The CDR3 nucleotides read TGTGCCAGCAGCCAGGGGGCTAATCAGCCCCAGCATTTT.

The V call is TRBV19, the J call TRBJ2-4, with D perhaps matching TRBD2 (6 bases). CDR1 and CDR2 from the germline V gene are LNHDA and SQIVND (reference sequence). CDR3 length: 17 residues. V was clipped by 3 bases and J by 0 bases, with 15 bases between them. CDR3 loop: CASSMKGTGVAKNIQYF. The CDR3 DNA reads as TGTGCCAGTAGTATGAAGGGGACGGGAGTAGCCAAAAACATTCAGTACTTC.